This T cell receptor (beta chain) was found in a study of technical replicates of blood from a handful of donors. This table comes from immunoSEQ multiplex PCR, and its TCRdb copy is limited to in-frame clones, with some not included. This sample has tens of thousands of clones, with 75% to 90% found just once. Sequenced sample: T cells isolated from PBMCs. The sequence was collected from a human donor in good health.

CDR3 sequence reads: CASSSPGQPIHEQFF. CDR3 nucleotide sequence: TGTGCCAGCAGCTCCCCGGGACAGCCTATCCATGAGCAGTTCTTC. The rearrangement joins TRBV13 to TRBJ2-1; 7 bases fit TRBD1. CDR3 length equals 15 residues. V gave up 4 bases and J gave up 8 bases; unmatched junction bases: 11. Germline V gene lookup returns CDR1 PRHDT and CDR2 FYEKMQ (reference sequence).